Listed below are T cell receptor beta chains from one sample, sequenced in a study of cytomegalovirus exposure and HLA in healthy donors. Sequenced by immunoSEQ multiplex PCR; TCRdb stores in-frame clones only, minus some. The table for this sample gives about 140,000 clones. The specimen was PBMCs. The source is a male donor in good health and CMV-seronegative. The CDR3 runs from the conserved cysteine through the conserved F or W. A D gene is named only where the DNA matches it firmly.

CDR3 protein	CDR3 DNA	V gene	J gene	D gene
CSATGESPLHF	TGCAGTGCTACAGGGGAATCACCCCTCCACTTT	TRBV20-1	TRBJ1-6	.
CASRNGTAYGDTQYF	TGCGCCAGCAGGAACGGGACTGCCTACGGAGATACGCAGTATTTT	TRBV5-1	TRBJ2-3	.
CASHASHTGELFF	TGTGCATCCCATGCGTCCCACACCGGGGAGCTGTTTTTT	TRBV28	TRBJ2-2	.
CASSIWDRGRFSYTF	TGTGCCAGTAGTATCTGGGACAGGGGGAGATTTAGCTACACCTTC	TRBV19	TRBJ1-2	TRBD1
CASSLLEETEAFF	TGTGCCAGCAGCTTACTCGAGGAAACTGAAGCTTTCTTT	TRBV7-6	TRBJ1-1	.
CASRGSRSYGYTF	TGTGCCAGCAGGGGTTCTAGGTCTTATGGCTACACCTTC	TRBV7-2	TRBJ1-2	.
CASSPLEDEQYF	TGTGCCAGCAGCCCGTTAGAGGACGAGCAGTACTTC	TRBV9	TRBJ2-7	.
CASSRATGQLYGYTF	TGTGCCAGCAGTAGGGCCACGGGACAGCTCTATGGCTACACCTTC	TRBV7-9	TRBJ1-2	TRBD1
CASSVGGSREETQYF	TGTGCCAGCAGTGTGGGCGGGAGTCGAGAAGAGACCCAGTACTTC	TRBV6-1	TRBJ2-5	TRBD2
CAASRVPDYGYTF	TGTGCCGCGAGTCGGGTGCCGGACTATGGCTACACCTTC	TRBV28	TRBJ1-2	.
CAWSVGAEGDSGYTF	TGTGCCTGGAGTGTAGGGGCGGAGGGGGACAGTGGCTACACCTTC	TRBV30	TRBJ1-2	TRBD1
CASSSQGEGAQYF	TGTGCCAGCAGCTCCCAGGGCGAAGGGGCGCAGTACTTC	TRBV7-6	TRBJ2-7	.
CASSLLNSGNSPLHF	TGCGCCAGCAGCTTACTTAACTCGGGTAATTCACCCCTCCACTTT	TRBV5-1	TRBJ1-6	.
CASSQGGGAGLYGQPQHF	TGTGCCAGCAGCCAAGGAGGGGGGGCGGGTTTGTATGGTCAGCCCCAGCATTTT	TRBV4-2	TRBJ1-5	.
CASNRDRGANEQFF	TGTGCCAGCAACCGGGACAGGGGAGCGAATGAGCAGTTCTTC	TRBV19	TRBJ2-1	TRBD1
CASSLQDRKGYEQYF	TGCGCCAGCAGTCTTCAGGACAGGAAAGGATACGAGCAGTACTTC	TRBV23-1	TRBJ2-7	TRBD1
CASSLDREPQHF	TGTGCCAGCAGCTTAGATCGCGAGCCCCAGCATTTT	TRBV5-8	TRBJ1-5	.
CASSRPIQGTYGYTF	TGTGCCAGCAGCAGGCCCATACAGGGAACCTATGGCTACACCTTC	TRBV5-4	TRBJ1-2	.
CASSLSSASTDTQYF	TGCGCCAGCAGCTTGAGTAGCGCGAGCACAGATACGCAGTATTTT	TRBV5-1	TRBJ2-3	.
CASSYSPGSSYNEQFF	TGTGCCAGCAGTTACTCTCCCGGGAGCTCCTACAATGAGCAGTTCTTC	TRBV6-5	TRBJ2-1	.
CASSPGFGEKLFF	TGCGCCAGCAGCCCGGGGTTCGGTGAAAAACTGTTTTTT	TRBV5-1	TRBJ1-4	.
CASNRGTPYNEQFF	TGTGCCAGCAACCGGGGGACGCCGTACAATGAGCAGTTCTTC	TRBV6-5	TRBJ2-1	.
CASSITGQYYGYTF	TGTGCCAGTAGCATTACAGGACAGTACTATGGCTACACCTTC	TRBV19	TRBJ1-2	.
CASSRISGTYEQYF	TGTGCCAGCAGCAGAATAAGCGGGACCTACGAGCAGTACTTC	TRBV5-6	TRBJ2-7	TRBD2
CASSSGDPGLRVKGQYF	TGCGCCAGCAGCTCTGGAGACCCGGGACTCCGGGTTAAAGGGCAGTACTTC	TRBV5-1	TRBJ2-7	.
CASSPPGRNQPQHF	TGTGCCAGCTCACCCCCCGGCAGGAATCAGCCCCAGCATTTT	TRBV18	TRBJ1-5	.
CASSGNPTANYGYTF	TGTGCCAGCAGCGGAAATCCTACAGCTAACTATGGCTACACCTTC	TRBV9	TRBJ1-2	.
CASSVAGSNGDEQFF	TGTGCCAGCAGCGTAGCCGGGAGTAATGGCGATGAGCAGTTCTTC	TRBV9	TRBJ2-1	.
CASSVDPSGGPVSEQYF	TGTGCCAGCAGCGTAGACCCTTCAGGGGGGCCTGTGAGCGAGCAGTACTTC	TRBV9	TRBJ2-7	.
CASSYLSAYEQYF	TGTGCCAGCAGTTACCTGTCCGCCTACGAGCAGTACTTC	TRBV6-6	TRBJ2-7	.
CASSWGFAGGANSPLHF	TGTGCCAGCAGTTGGGGCTTTGCAGGGGGCGCTAATTCACCCCTCCACTTT	TRBV28	TRBJ1-6	TRBD1
CASSSPEGGPPGELFF	TGTGCCAGCTCTTCCCCCGAAGGAGGGCCCCCCGGGGAGCTGTTTTTT	TRBV25-1	TRBJ2-2	.
CASSLEGGAGAKNIQYF	TGCGCCAGCAGCTTGGAGGGTGGGGCGGGGGCCAAAAACATTCAGTACTTC	TRBV5-1	TRBJ2-4	.
CSVDSTGTDGYTF	TGCAGCGTTGACTCTACAGGGACGGATGGCTACACCTTC	TRBV29-1	TRBJ1-2	.
CASSPRVGGVEYEQYF	TGTGCCAGCAGCCCCCGTGTCGGCGGGGTGGAGTACGAGCAGTACTTC	TRBV7-6	TRBJ2-7	.
CASRQQGEGGNQPQHF	TGTGCCAGCAGGCAACAGGGGGAGGGGGGCAATCAGCCCCAGCATTTT	TRBV6-6	TRBJ1-5	TRBD1
CASLRQGAPVEQFF	TGTGCCAGCTTAAGACAGGGGGCGCCCGTTGAGCAGTTCTTC	TRBV11-1	TRBJ2-1	TRBD1
CASSLKRQGEAPLHF	TGTGCCAGCAGCTTAAAACGACAGGGAGAGGCTCCCCTCCACTTT	TRBV7-3	TRBJ1-6	TRBD1
CASSVKGGNQPQHF	TGTGCCAGTAGTGTAAAAGGGGGCAATCAGCCCCAGCATTTT	TRBV19	TRBJ1-5	.
CSVEQGRETQYF	TGCAGCGTTGAACAGGGTCGTGAGACCCAGTACTTC	TRBV29-1	TRBJ2-5	.
CASSHRQGAPETQYF	TGTGCCAGCAGCCACCGGCAGGGTGCCCCAGAGACCCAGTACTTC	TRBV13	TRBJ2-5	.
CASSLTANYGYTF	TGTGCCAGCAGCTTAACAGCTAACTATGGCTACACCTTC	TRBV5-6	TRBJ1-2	.
CSVDRTHRDTQYF	TGCAGCGTTGACAGGACCCACAGGGATACGCAGTATTTT	TRBV29-1	TRBJ2-3	.
CASSLPQGSHSPLHF	TGTGCCAGCAGTTTACCCCAGGGGAGCCATTCACCCCTCCACTTT	TRBV28	TRBJ1-6	.
CASSPGQGYDGEQFF	TGCGCCAGCAGTCCCGGACAGGGTTATGATGGTGAGCAGTTCTTC	TRBV5-1	TRBJ2-1	TRBD1
CASSLAAGGDTEAFF	TGTGCCAGCAGCTTAGCGGCAGGGGGAGACACTGAAGCTTTCTTT	TRBV11-2	TRBJ1-1	TRBD1
CSVVEGASFYGYTF	TGCAGCGTTGTAGAGGGGGCATCCTTTTATGGCTACACCTTC	TRBV29-1	TRBJ1-2	TRBD1
CASSPGTGFYGYTF	TGTGCCAGTAGTCCCGGGACAGGTTTTTATGGCTACACCTTC	TRBV19	TRBJ1-2	TRBD1
CASTPGQGDGYTF	TGTGCCAGTACCCCGGGACAGGGCGATGGCTACACCTTC	TRBV19	TRBJ1-2	TRBD1
CASSFRDTSGYTF	TGTGCCAGCAGTTTCAGGGATACGTCGGGCTACACCTTC	TRBV27	TRBJ1-2	.
CASSNRVVDQPQHF	TGTGCCAGTAGTAACAGGGTTGTGGATCAGCCCCAGCATTTT	TRBV19	TRBJ1-5	.
CASSLPGGMTEAFF	TGTGCCAGCAGTTTGCCCGGGGGGATGACTGAAGCTTTCTTT	TRBV28	TRBJ1-1	.